This T cell receptor (beta chain) was obtained from a study of blood T cell repertoires in COVID-19. Study at large: The United States, Italy and Spain provided the acute and convalescent COVID-19 samples. T cells, B-cell-depleted T cells, or PBMCs supplied cDNA or gDNA.

This CDR3 has 13 amino acids. V was trimmed by 7 bases and J by 4 bases, leaving 11 bases between them. From germline, CDR1 is SNHLY and CDR2 FYNNEI. Original processing methods: Nucleated cell counts were estimated from reference gene primer amplification. Only in-frame clones appear in the TCRdb table, and some are missing; sequencing was by immunoSEQ multiplex PCR. The V and J calls and the clone size are those of that table, but D and trimming were determined from the DNA. Here the sample spans about 210,000 clones, around 83% being singletons. The receptor was derived from a man aged 50-59 years with active or convalescent COVID-19. This rearrangement joins TRBV2 to TRBJ1-3; D gene uncertain. Sequenced sample: peripheral blood. CDR3 sequence reads: CASNGVAGNTIYF. CDR3 nucleotides: TGTGCCAGCAACGGGGTCGCGGGAAACACCATATATTTT.